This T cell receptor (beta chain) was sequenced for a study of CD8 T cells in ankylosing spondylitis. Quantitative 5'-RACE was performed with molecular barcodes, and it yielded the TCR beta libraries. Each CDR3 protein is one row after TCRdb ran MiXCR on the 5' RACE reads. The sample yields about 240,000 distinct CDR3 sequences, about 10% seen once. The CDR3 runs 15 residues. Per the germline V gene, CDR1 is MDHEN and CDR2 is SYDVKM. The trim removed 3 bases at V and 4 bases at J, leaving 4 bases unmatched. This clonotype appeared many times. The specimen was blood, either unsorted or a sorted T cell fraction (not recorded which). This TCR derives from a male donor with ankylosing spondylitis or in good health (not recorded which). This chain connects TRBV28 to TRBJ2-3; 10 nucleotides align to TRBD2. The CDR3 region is CASSFSGRAPDTQYF. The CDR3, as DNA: TGTGCCAGCAGTTTCAGCGGGAGGGCCCCAGATACGCAGTATTTT. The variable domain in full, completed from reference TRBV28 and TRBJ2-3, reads DVKVTQSSRYLVKRTGEKVFLECVQDMDHENMFWYRQDPGLGLRLIYFSYDVKMKEKGDIPEGYSVSREKKERFSLILESASTNQTSMYLCASSFSGRAPDTQYFGPGTRLTVL.